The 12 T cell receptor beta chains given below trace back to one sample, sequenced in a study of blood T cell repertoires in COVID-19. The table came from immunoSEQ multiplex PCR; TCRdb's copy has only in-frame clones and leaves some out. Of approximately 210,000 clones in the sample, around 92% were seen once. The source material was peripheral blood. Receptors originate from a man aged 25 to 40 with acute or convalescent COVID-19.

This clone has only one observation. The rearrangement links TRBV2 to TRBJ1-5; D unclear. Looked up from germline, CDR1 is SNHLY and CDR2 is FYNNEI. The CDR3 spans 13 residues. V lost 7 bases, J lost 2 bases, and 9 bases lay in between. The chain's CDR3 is CASNRVGNQPQHF. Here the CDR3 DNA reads TGTGCCAGCAACCGGGTGGGCAATCAGCCCCAGCATTTT.

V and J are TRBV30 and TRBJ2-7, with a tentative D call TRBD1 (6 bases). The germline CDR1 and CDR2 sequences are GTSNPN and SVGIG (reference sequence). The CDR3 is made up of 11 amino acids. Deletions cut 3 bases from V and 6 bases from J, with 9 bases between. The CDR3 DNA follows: TGTGCCTGGAGGAACAGGGCCGAGCAGTACTTC. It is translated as CAWRNRAEQYF.

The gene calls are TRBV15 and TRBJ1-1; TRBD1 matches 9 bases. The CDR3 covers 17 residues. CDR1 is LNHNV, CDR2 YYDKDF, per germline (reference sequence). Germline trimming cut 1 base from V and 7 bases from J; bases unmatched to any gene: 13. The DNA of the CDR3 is TGTGCCACCAGCAGAGGATCCGGGACAGGGTTTAAAGGTGAAGCTTTCTTT. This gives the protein CATSRGSGTGFKGEAFF.

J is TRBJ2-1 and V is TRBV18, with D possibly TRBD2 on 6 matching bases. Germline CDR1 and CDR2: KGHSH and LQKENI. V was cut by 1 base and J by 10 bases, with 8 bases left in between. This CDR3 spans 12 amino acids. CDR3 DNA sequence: TGTGCCAGCTCACCACTTGGAGGGGAGCAGTTCTTC. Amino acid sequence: CASSPLGGEQFF.

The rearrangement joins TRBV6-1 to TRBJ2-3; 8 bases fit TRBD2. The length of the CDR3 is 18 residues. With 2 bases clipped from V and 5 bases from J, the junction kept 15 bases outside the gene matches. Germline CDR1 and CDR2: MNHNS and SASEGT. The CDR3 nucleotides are TGTGCCAGCAGTGAAACTAGGATGGGCGGGGGGTTCCGAGATACGCAGTATTTT. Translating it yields CASSETRMGGGFRDTQYF.

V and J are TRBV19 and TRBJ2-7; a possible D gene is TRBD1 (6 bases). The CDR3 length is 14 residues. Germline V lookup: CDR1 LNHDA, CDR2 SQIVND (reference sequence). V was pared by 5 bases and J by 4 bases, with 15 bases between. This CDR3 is CASSPSRGYYEQYF. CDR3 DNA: TGTGCCAGTAGTCCGAGCAGGGGATATTACGAGCAGTACTTC. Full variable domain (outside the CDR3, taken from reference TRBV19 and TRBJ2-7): DGGITQSPKYLFRKEGQNVTLSCEQNLNHDAMYWYRQDPGQGLRLIYYSQIVNDFQKGDIAEGYSVSREKKESFPLTVTSAQKNPTAFYLCASSPSRGYYEQYFGPGTRLTVT.

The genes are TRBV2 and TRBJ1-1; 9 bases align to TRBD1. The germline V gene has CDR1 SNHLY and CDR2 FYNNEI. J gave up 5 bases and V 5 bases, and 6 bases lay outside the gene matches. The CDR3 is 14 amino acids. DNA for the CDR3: TGTGCCAGCAGTATACAGGGGGCGCGGACTGAAGCTTTCTTT. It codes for CASSIQGARTEAFF.

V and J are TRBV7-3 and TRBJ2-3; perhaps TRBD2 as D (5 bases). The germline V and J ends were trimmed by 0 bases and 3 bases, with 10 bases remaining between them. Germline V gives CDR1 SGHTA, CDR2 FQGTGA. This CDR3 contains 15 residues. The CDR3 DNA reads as TGTGCCAGCAGCTTAACATCCTCGGGGACAGATACGCAGTATTTT. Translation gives CASSLTSSGTDTQYF.

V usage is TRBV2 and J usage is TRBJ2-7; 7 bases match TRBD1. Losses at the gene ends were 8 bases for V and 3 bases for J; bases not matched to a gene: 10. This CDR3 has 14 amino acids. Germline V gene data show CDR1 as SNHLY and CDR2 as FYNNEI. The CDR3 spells CASYSLGTDYEQYF. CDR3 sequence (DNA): TGTGCCAGCTATTCACTCGGGACAGACTACGAGCAGTACTTC.

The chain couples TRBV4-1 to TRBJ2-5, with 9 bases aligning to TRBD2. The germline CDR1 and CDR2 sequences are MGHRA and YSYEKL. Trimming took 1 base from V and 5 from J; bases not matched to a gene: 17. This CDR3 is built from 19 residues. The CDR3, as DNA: TGCGCCAGCAGCCAAGGGAAGCTAGCGGGAATGATGTCCGGGGAGACCCAGTACTTC. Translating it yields CASSQGKLAGMMSGETQYF.

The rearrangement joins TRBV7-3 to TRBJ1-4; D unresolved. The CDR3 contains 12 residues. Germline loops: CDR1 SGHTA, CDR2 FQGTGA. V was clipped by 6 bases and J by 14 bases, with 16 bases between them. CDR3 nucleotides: TGTGCCAGCAGTTATGGTTACAATCCGCTGTTTTTT. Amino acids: CASSYGYNPLFF. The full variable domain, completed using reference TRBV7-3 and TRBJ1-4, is GAGVSQTPSNKVTEKGKYVELRCDPISGHTALYWYRQSLGQGPEFLIYFQGTGAADDSGLPNDRFFAVRPEGSVSTLKIQRTERGDSAVYLCASSYGYNPLFFGSGTQLSVL.

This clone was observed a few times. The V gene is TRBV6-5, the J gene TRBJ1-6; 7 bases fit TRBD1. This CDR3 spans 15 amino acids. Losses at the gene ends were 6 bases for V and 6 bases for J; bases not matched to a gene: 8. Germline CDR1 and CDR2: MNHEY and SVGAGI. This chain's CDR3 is CASRTGQVINSPLHF. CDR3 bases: TGTGCCAGCAGAACAGGACAGGTCATTAATTCACCCCTCCACTTT.